Included here is one T cell receptor beta chain sequence, with context. The data are from a study of T cell responses to AZD1222 COVID-19 vaccine. Using immunoSEQ multiplex PCR, the repertoire was profiled, and TCRdb retains in-frame clones only, with some absent. The sample lists about 54,000 clones; roughly 90% were seen once. Trimming left V 3 bases short and J 1 base short, with 13 bases between. The germline CDR1 and CDR2 sequences are SGHRS and YFSETQ. The CDR3 runs 15 residues. The chain links TRBV5-1 to TRBJ2-5; a weak D match, TRBD2 (7 bases). The clonotype comes from an adult who received the AZD1222 COVID-19 vaccine. The starting material was peripheral blood, obtained 28 days after the second AZD1222 dose. CDR3 residues: CASSWSGGPQETQYF. DNA of the CDR3: TGCGCCAGCAGCTGGTCGGGGGGCCCCCAAGAGACCCAGTACTTC.